This T cell receptor beta chain was captured in a study of cytomegalovirus exposure and HLA in healthy donors. Notes on the study in general: In a later analysis, donors in an Asian-associated ancestry cluster reportedly had fewer N-insertions in productive TCRs than the cohort mean.

This clone has a handful of counts. What it binds is unknown. This CDR3 contains 15 residues. Per germline, CDR1 SGHRS and CDR2 YFSETQ. The trim removed 4 bases at V and 3 bases at J, leaving 9 bases unmatched. The PCR contained 60 Vbeta and 13 Jbeta primers. The repertoire was sequenced with immunoSEQ multiplex PCR; TCRdb's copy has only in-frame clones and lacks some. The sample comprises 35,000 to 50,000 clones, approximately 75% of which are singletons, and roughly 1.4% rests with the top ten. The TCR originated in a young man in good health and CMV-seronegative. Sequenced: PBMCs. The V and J genes are TRBV5-1 and TRBJ2-7; 8 nucleotides line up with TRBD2. The CDR3 sequence is CASSITGLEFYEQYF. CDR3 bases: TGCGCCAGCAGCATTACGGGACTAGAGTTCTACGAGCAGTACTTC.